The 9 T cell receptor beta chains given below trace back to one sample, sequenced in a study of cytomegalovirus exposure and HLA in healthy donors. The PCR employed 60 Vbeta primers together with 13 Jbeta primers. The data were produced by immunoSEQ multiplex PCR, yet TCRdb's version contains in-frame clones alone and is incomplete. Seen in this sample are roughly 100,000 clones; the ten most common clones hold 3% to 3.5%. The specimen was PBMCs. All receptors come from a man in his forties or fifties in good health and CMV-seronegative.

The V gene is TRBV11-2, the J gene TRBJ1-5, with D hard to call. From germline, CDR1 is SGHAT and CDR2 FQNNGV. Trimming shortened V by 1 base and J by 3 bases, and 4 bases separated the two germline ends. The CDR3 spans 13 residues. The CDR3 DNA follows: TGTGCCAGCAGCTTAGTATACAATCAGCCCCAGCATTTT. This translates into CASSLVYNQPQHF.

This rearrangement joins TRBV6-5 to TRBJ1-2, with D uncertain. V lost 4 bases to trimming and J lost 2 bases, with 8 bases between them. Germline V gene data show CDR1 as MNHEY and CDR2 as SVGAGI. CDR3 size: 13 residues. In nucleotides, the CDR3 is TGTGCCAGCAGTTCGACTTTAAACTATGGCTACACCTTC. Translation: CASSSTLNYGYTF.

The rearrangement uses TRBV5-1 and TRBJ2-5; D perhaps matches TRBD1 (6 bases). CDR1 is SGHRS, CDR2 YFSETQ, per germline. The CDR3 is 14 amino acids. With 7 bases removed from V and 4 bases from J, the gap between germline ends came to 17 bases. The CDR3 DNA is TGCGCCAGCTGCCCAGGGACAACGATAGAGACCCAGTACTTC. Protein: CASCPGTTIETQYF.

The chain links TRBV9 to TRBJ1-2; D possibly corresponds to TRBD1 (5 bases). Germline loops: CDR1 SGDLS, CDR2 YYNGEE. V was pared by 4 bases and J by 4 bases, with 17 bases between. The CDR3 spans 15 residues. This chain's CDR3 is CASSPGGDGVYGYTF. CDR3 coding DNA: TGTGCCAGCAGCCCAGGCGGGGACGGAGTCTATGGCTACACCTTC.

The V gene is TRBV5-1, the J gene TRBJ2-5, with D possibly matching TRBD2 (5 bases). Germline-derived CDR1 and CDR2 are SGHRS and YFSETQ. The CDR3 loop spans 15 amino acids. Trimming pared 4 bases from V and 5 bases from J, leaving 18 bases between. The CDR3 sequence is CASSQNANSGETQYF. CDR3 DNA: TGCGCCAGCAGCCAGAACGCTAACTCGGGGGAGACCCAGTACTTC.

This chain links TRBV10-3 with TRBJ1-2, with 7 bases that match TRBD1. This CDR3 comprises 11 residues. Germline V CDR1 and CDR2: ENHRY, SYGVKD. V lost 8 bases to trimming and J lost 6 bases; unmatched junction nucleotides: 3. CDR3 protein: CAISGGNGYTF. In DNA form, the CDR3 reads TGTGCCATCTCAGGGGGAAATGGCTACACCTTC.

V is TRBV5-6 and J is TRBJ1-6; no clear D. This CDR3 contains 15 residues. Looked up from germline, CDR1 is SGHDT and CDR2 is YYEEEE. Deletions cut 6 bases from V and 9 bases from J, with 19 bases between. The CDR3 loop reads CASIFSRENGSPLHF. The CDR3 nucleotides read TGTGCCAGCATTTTTTCCCGGGAGAATGGTTCACCCCTCCACTTT.

The chain carries TRBV18 and TRBJ2-6, with D perhaps matching TRBD2 (5 bases). The germline CDR1 and CDR2 sequences are KGHSH and LQKENI. Trimming stripped 0 bases from V and 4 bases from J, with 13 bases between. The CDR3 extends over 17 amino acids. The CDR3 bases are TGTGCCAGCTCACCACCGTCCCGAGGGCGAGGGGCCAACGTCCTGACTTTC. Translation: CASSPPSRGRGANVLTF.

The V call is TRBV4-3, the J call TRBJ1-2, with D perhaps TRBD1 (6 bases). This CDR3 has 15 residues. The germline V and J ends were trimmed by 0 bases and 7 bases, with 15 bases remaining between them. CDR1 is LGHNA, CDR2 YSLEER, per germline. CDR3 residues: CASSQDLRGSGGYTF. DNA for the CDR3: TGCGCCAGCAGCCAAGACCTCAGGGGCTCGGGTGGCTACACCTTC.